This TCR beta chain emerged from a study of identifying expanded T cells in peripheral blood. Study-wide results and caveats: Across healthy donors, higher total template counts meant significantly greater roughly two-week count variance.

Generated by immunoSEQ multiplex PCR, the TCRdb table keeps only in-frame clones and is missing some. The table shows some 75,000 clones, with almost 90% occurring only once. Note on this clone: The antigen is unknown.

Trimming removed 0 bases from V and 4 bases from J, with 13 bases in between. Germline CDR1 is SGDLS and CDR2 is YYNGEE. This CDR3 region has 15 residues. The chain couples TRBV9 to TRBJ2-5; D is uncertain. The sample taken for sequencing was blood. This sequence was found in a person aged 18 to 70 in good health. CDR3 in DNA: TGTGCCAGCAGCGTAGGCTCGGAAGGGATAGAGACCCAGTACTTC. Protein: CASSVGSEGIETQYF.